This record concerns one T cell receptor beta chain sequence. There is no known antigen for this receptor. No much larger clonotype is one base removed from it; base qualities were not supplied. The data were obtained in a study of blood T cell repertoires in COVID-19 (dated by TCRdb to 2020 to 2021). Turning to the overall study: The collaborator samples originated in the United States, Italy and Spain and spanned the acute and convalescent phases of COVID-19. Where available, HLA class I and class II types were obtained from metadata supplied by the sample provider rather than from assay-based typing. The sample metadata nearly always contained a de-identified subject ID, COVID-19 status, age in years and sex. The dataset comprised deeply sampled blood TCRbeta repertoires from subjects exposed to, actively infected with, or recovered from COVID-19. The prospective study material was composed of cDNA or gDNA derived from T cells, B-cell-depleted T cells, or PBMCs. The repertoires were released in a freely available public database intended as a resource for research on the immune response to SARS-CoV-2. The samples were drawn from two sources: the first 160 participants of the ongoing ImmuneRACE study, and 1,000 to 1,500 subjects contributed by 6 global collaborators. The research as a whole found: The amount of clinical and demographic metadata varied by source and participant and was provided uncurated.

TCRbeta CDR3 regions were amplified from genomic DNA using the immunoSEQ Assay, a bias-controlled multiplex PCR. Regarding the original processing steps: Nucleated cell counts per sample were estimated from amplification of reference gene primers within the assay. Sequence reads were collapsed and filtered to measure the absolute abundance of every unique TCRbeta CDR3 rearrangement. Productive Simpson clonality was computed per sample as the square root of Simpson's diversity index over productive rearrangements. Held by TCRdb, this immuneACCESS table contains in-frame sequences only and omits some clones. Under half of the omission traces to an unresolved V gene where checked; the cause of the rest is unknown. That table is the source of V, J and clone size, and D and trimming were worked out from the DNA. The sample table lists about 480,000 clones, 89% of them with a count of one. Around 0.95% of the sample comes from the top ten.

One collaborating source in Seattle enrolled patients while the patients were actively infected and followed the patients over time throughout the course of disease. The collaborating institutions used their own protocols to collect whole blood in K2EDTA tubes. For TCRbeta analysis, collaborator samples were shipped as frozen whole blood, as isolated PBMCs, or as DNA extracted from either sample type. Trimming leaves V shorter by 11 bases and J shorter by 6 bases, with the junction holding 9 bases beyond the gene matches. Per the germline V gene, SNHLY is the CDR1 and FYNNEI is the CDR2. Reading from cysteine to phenylalanine, the CDR3 counts 12 amino acids. The only DNA kept is the CDR3, 36 bases in frame from the first base.

The receptor comes from a man younger than 35 with COVID-19, enrolled during active disease. The chain is assembled from TRBV2 and TRBJ1-1, with TRBD1 identical over 7 junction bases. Specimen: peripheral blood. The nucleotide sequence is TGTGCCCGAAGAGGGGGCGCCGCTGAAGCTTTCTTT. The resulting protein is CARRGGAAEAFF.